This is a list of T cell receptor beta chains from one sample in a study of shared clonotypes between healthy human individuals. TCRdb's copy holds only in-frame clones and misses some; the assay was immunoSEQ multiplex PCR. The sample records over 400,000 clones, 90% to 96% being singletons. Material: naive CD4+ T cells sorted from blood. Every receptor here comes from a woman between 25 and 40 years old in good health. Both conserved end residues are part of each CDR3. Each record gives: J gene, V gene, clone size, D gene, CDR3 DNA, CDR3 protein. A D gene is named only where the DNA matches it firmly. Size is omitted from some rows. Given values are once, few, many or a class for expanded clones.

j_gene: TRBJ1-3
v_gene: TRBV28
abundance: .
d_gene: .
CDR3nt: TGTGCCAGCAGTTTGTGGGGGGGAAACACCATATATTTT
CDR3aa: CASSLWGGNTIYF

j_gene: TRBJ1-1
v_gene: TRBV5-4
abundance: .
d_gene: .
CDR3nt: TGTGCCAGCAGCTTGGAAGCGTCAGGGAACACTGAAGCTTTCTTT
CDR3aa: CASSLEASGNTEAFF

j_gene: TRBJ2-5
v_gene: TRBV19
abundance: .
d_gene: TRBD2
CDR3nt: TGTGCCAGTAGTATTGTCCTAGCGGAACAAGAGACCCAGTACTTC
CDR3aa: CASSIVLAEQETQYF

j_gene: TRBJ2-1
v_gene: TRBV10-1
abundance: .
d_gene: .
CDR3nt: TGCGCCAGCAGTGACGAGTTGGGCGACGCTCAATTTGCCAGCGCTGGCAATGAGCAGTTCTTC
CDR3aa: CASSDELGDAQFASAGNEQFF

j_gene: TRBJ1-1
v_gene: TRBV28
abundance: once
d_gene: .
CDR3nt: TGTGCCAGCAGTTTTTGGGGGCGCGGGAACACTGAAGCTTTCTTT
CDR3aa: CASSFWGRGNTEAFF

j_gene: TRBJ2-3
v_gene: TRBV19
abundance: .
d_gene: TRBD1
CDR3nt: TGTGCCAGTAAGGGCAGGGGGCGTACAGATACGCAGTATTTT
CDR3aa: CASKGRGRTDTQYF

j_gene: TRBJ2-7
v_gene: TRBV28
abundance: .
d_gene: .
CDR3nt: TGTGCCAGCGCCAGGGGAACAGGGAACTACGAGCAGTACTTC
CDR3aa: CASARGTGNYEQYF

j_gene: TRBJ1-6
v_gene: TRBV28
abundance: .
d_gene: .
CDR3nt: TGTGCCAGCAGTTTGAGCCCGCAGCTCTATAATTCACCCCTCCACTTT
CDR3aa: CASSLSPQLYNSPLHF

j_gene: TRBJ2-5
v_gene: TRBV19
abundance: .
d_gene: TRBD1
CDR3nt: TGTGCCAGTAGCAGGGGGTACCAAGAGACCCAGTACTTC
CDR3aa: CASSRGYQETQYF

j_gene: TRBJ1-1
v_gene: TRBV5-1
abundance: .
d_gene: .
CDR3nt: TGCGCCAGCAGCTTGGGGGAACCTCTCCTGAACACTGAAGCTTTCTTT
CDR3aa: CASSLGEPLLNTEAFF

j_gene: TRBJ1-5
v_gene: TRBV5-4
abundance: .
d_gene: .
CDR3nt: TGTGCCAGCAGCTTGAACGGAATCAGGGGCCAGCATTTT
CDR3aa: CASSLNGIRGQHF